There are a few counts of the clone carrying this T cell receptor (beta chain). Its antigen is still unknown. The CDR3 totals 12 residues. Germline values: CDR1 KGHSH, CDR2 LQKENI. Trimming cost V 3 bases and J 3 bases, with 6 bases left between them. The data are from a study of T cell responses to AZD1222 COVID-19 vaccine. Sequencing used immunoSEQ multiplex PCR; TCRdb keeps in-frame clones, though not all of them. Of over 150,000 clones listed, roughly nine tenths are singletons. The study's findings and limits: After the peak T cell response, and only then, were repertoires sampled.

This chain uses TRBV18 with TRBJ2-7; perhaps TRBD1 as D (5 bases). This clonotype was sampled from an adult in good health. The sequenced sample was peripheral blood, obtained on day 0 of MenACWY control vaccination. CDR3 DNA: TGTGCCAGCTCACCTACAGGCTACGAGCAGTACGTC. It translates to CASSPTGYEQYV.